This TCR beta chain was found in a study of cytotoxic CD8 clonotypes in ibrutinib-treated CLL. CDR3 length: 16 residues. The germline gives CDR1 LNHDA, CDR2 SQIVND (reference sequence). Between the trimmed V and J ends, which lost 1 base and 5 bases, there was a span of 15 bases. Worth noting for this clone: The antigen is unknown.

Sequenced by immunoSEQ multiplex PCR; TCRdb stores in-frame clones only, minus some. The top ten hold roughly 16% of the sample, which has some 10,000 clones, over 60% seen once. Notes on the study in general: Private clonotypes, not public ones, expanded at ibrutinib response. Against age-matched healthy donors, baseline clonality ran higher and tracked circulating CD8+ T-cell counts.

This chain links TRBV19 with TRBJ1-5, with a tentative D call TRBD1 (5 bases). This clonotype originated in a human donor with chronic lymphocytic leukemia. The specimen comprised PBMCs, sampled at disease progression, from a patient treated with ibrutinib. The CDR3 protein is CASSIVGGLGDQPQHF. The CDR3 nucleotides read TGTGCCAGTAGTATAGTCGGGGGGTTAGGCGATCAGCCCCAGCATTTT.